This T cell receptor (beta chain) was identified during a study of sequential checkpoint blockade in melanoma (dated by TCRdb to the late 2010s). Background on the whole study: In a 1:1 randomization, patients received either first-line nivolumab then ipilimumab (arm A) or ipilimumab then nivolumab (arm B). Maintenance nivolumab was given following each of the two trial sequences. What the work shows at the level of the full study, not this receptor alone: Larger, independent patient cohorts are needed to validate the response-prediction model that combines TCR metrics and mutation burden.

From the cysteine through the phenylalanine, the CDR3 covers 17 amino acids. The CDR3 DNA has 51 bases and is translated from base 1. Trimming takes 3 bases off V and 0 bases off J; junction bases not matched to a gene: 6. From the germline V gene, CDR1 is SGHRS and CDR2 is YFSETQ. The immunoSEQ Assay was used to immunosequence TCRbeta CDR3 regions from genomic DNA. Before high-throughput sequencing, the genomic DNA was amplified using bias-controlled multiplex PCR. Per the original workflow: To quantify the absolute abundance of each unique TCRbeta CDR3 region, the sequences were collapsed and filtered. Clonality, defined as 1 minus Pielou's evenness, was calculated using only productive rearrangements. Clones with significantly greater frequencies in on-treatment versus baseline samples were identified using a previously published method. TCRdb obtained this table from immuneACCESS and retained in-frame rearrangements with V and J assigned. These tables miss some clones; where compared with another copy, unresolved V genes account for less than half of the shortfall, and the remainder is unexplained. The V and J calls and clone size come from that table; D and trimming were worked out from the DNA. The sample has approximately 12,000 clones on record, approximately 83% of them singletons. The top ten clonotypes cover 50% to 65% of the sample.

In regard to this clone: There is no known antigen for this receptor. The record has no base qualities; no much larger clone is one base away.

The sample's treatment or condition, from its label and the paper: randomized to nivolumab then ipilimumab (arm A) or the reverse (arm B). Prior DNA-damaging chemotherapy had not been received by any trial patient. Live CD3+CD8+ cells negative for CD19 and CD56 were sorted from thawed PBMCs on a FACS Aria II flow cytometer. Samples were obtained from patients with melanoma enrolled in CheckMate 064, a randomized, open-label phase II trial of sequential checkpoint blockade. Leukapheresis was used to collect peripheral blood mononuclear cells, which were then purified with Ficoll-Paque and frozen in human serum with about 9.3% DMSO. Purity of sorted blood CD3+CD8+ cells was verified at >98% immediately after sorting, followed by DNA extraction.

The receptor's source is a human donor with melanoma. The sequence joins TRBV5-1 to TRBJ2-2, with 9 middle bases fitting TRBD1. The starting material was CD8+ T cells sorted from blood (inferred from file names), obtained from a patient given nivolumab and ipilimumab in sequence. The CDR3 protein is CASSWDRELTNTGELFF. The sequenced DNA is TGCGCCAGCAGCTGGGACAGGGAGTTGACGAACACCGGGGAGCTGTTTTTT.